This T cell receptor beta chain was found in a study of T cell responses to AZD1222 COVID-19 vaccine. Whole-study results and caveats: Nearly half of spike-specific TCRs reportedly go after variant regions that carry no mutations.

This CDR3 has 14 amino acids. Trimming left V 5 bases short and J 2 bases short, with 12 bases between. Looked up from germline, CDR1 is PRHDT and CDR2 is FYEKMQ (reference sequence). Details on this clone: Its specificity is not known.

The method was immunoSEQ multiplex PCR; TCRdb's version includes in-frame clones alone and lacks a portion of them. The table lists 140,000 to 150,000 clones, about 93% of them singletons. The clonotype originates from an adult in good health. The chain uses TRBV13 and TRBJ1-1; a possible D gene is TRBD1 (5 bases). Here the sequenced sample was peripheral blood, taken on day 0 of AZD1222 vaccination. CDR3 protein: CASSPGTGNTEAFF. The CDR3 DNA follows: TGTGCCAGCAGCCCGGGGACGGGAAACACTGAAGCTTTCTTT.